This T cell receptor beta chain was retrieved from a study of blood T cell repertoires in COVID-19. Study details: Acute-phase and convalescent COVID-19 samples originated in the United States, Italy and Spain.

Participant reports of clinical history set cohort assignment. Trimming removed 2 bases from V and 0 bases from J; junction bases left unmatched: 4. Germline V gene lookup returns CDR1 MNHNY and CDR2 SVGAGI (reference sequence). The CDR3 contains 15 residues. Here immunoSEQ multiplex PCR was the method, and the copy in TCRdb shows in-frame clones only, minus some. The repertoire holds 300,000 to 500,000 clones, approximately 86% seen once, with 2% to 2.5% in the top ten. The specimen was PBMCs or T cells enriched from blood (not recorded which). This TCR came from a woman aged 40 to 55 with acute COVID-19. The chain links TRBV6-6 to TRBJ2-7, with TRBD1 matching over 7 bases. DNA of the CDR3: TGTGCCAGCAGTTACGTGGACAGGAGCTCCTACGAGCAGTACTTC. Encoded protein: CASSYVDRSSYEQYF.